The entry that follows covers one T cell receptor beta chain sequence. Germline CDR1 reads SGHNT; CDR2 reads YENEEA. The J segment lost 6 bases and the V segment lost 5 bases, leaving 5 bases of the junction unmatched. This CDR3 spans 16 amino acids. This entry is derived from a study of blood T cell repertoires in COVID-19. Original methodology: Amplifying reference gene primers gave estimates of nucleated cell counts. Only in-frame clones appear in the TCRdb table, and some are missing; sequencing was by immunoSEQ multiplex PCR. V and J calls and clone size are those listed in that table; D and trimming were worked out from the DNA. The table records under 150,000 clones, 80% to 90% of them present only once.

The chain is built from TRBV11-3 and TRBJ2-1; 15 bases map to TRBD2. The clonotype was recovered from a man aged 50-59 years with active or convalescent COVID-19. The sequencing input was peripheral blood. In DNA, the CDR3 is TGTGCCAGCAGCCCGGGACTAGCGGGGGGTATCAATGAGCAGTTCTTC. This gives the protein CASSPGLAGGINEQFF.